This is a list of T cell receptor beta chains from one sample in a study of Ad26.COV2.S vaccination and SARS-CoV-2 variants. TCRdb's table, derived via immunoSEQ multiplex PCR, lists solely in-frame clones and lacks some. Among around 500,000 clones listed, 80% to 90% were seen once. The input for sequencing was peripheral blood, taken in a trial of Ad26.COV2.S vaccine versus placebo. The receptors come from a person aged 18-60 years who received the Ad26.COV2.S COVID-19 vaccine or a placebo. The CDR3 runs from the conserved cysteine through the conserved F or W. Each record gives: clone size, V gene, D gene, J gene, CDR3 protein, CDR3 DNA. D genes are given only for firm matches. Expanded clones get a size class; other rows say once, few or many, or leave the size out.

>-|TRBV27|TRBD1|TRBJ1-3
CASSLRQGAGNTIYF
TGTGCCAGCAGTTTAAGACAGGGGGCTGGAAACACCATATATTTT
>-|TRBV7-9|-|TRBJ2-5
CASSFEFRETQYF
TGTGCCAGCAGCTTCGAGTTCCGGGAGACCCAGTACTTC
>-|TRBV5-4|-|TRBJ1-2
CASSPTPTGRYGYTF
TGTGCCAGCAGCCCCACCCCGACAGGTCGCTATGGCTACACCTTC
>few|TRBV2|TRBD1|TRBJ1-5
CASSAPRDRDNQPQHF
TGTGCCAGCAGTGCACCCCGGGACAGGGACAATCAGCCCCAGCATTTT
>-|TRBV11-2|-|TRBJ1-4
CASSSLRETATNEKLFF
TGTGCCAGCAGCAGTCTCAGGGAGACCGCAACTAATGAAAAACTGTTTTTT
>-|TRBV4-1|TRBD2|TRBJ2-3
CASSQDRTSSTDTQYF
TGCGCCAGCAGCCAAGACAGGACTAGCAGCACAGATACGCAGTATTTT
>-|TRBV3-1/TRBV3-2|-|TRBJ2-3
CASSQSLGTDTQYF
TGTGCCAGCAGCCAGTCCCTAGGCACAGATACGCAGTATTTT
>-|TRBV24-1|TRBD1|TRBJ1-1
CATSDSRGLNTEAFF
TGTGCCACCAGTGATTCCAGGGGGCTGAACACTGAAGCTTTCTTT
>-|TRBV11-1|-|TRBJ1-1
CASSLASATEAFF
TGTGCCAGCAGCTTAGCGTCCGCCACTGAAGCTTTCTTT
>-|TRBV11-2|TRBD1|TRBJ2-2
CASSSNRGTGELFF
TGTGCCAGCAGCTCAAACAGGGGCACCGGGGAGCTGTTTTTT
>-|TRBV6-5|TRBD1|TRBJ1-2
CASTRTGSKGYTF
TGTGCCAGCACTAGGACAGGCTCTAAGGGCTACACCTTC
>-|TRBV28|-|TRBJ1-1
CASSRRQVLNTEAFF
TGTGCCAGTTCCCGACGACAGGTATTGAACACTGAAGCTTTCTTT
>-|TRBV18|-|TRBJ1-4
CASSQSPGPNEKLFF
TGTGCCAGCTCACAAAGTCCCGGTCCTAATGAAAAACTGTTTTTT
>-|TRBV28|-|TRBJ1-4
CASSYSGPRVGKLFF
TGTGCCAGCAGTTATTCCGGCCCTCGGGTGGGAAAACTGTTTTTT
>-|TRBV6-5|-|TRBJ2-1
CASSYSSRAGYNEQFF
TGTGCCAGCAGTTACTCGTCCCGAGCGGGTTACAATGAGCAGTTCTTC
>-|TRBV6-1|-|TRBJ1-4
CASSELWVGQATNEKLFF
TGTGCCAGCAGTGAACTTTGGGTAGGGCAGGCAACTAATGAAAAACTGTTTTTT
>-|TRBV5-6|-|TRBJ1-2
CASSFAALANYGYTF
TGTGCCAGCAGCTTTGCTGCCCTCGCTAACTATGGCTACACCTTC
>-|TRBV14|-|TRBJ2-1
CASSPDRRARNEQFF
TGTGCCAGCAGCCCGGACAGGAGGGCTAGGAATGAGCAGTTCTTC
>-|TRBV19|-|TRBJ2-5
CASSIPGSGRETQYF
TGTGCCAGTAGTATTCCCGGGAGCGGTCGAGAGACCCAGTACTTC
>-|TRBV28|-|TRBJ1-2
CASIPGGLAASYGYTF
TGTGCCAGCATTCCCGGAGGTTTGGCAGCATCCTATGGCTACACCTTC
>-|TRBV19|TRBD2|TRBJ2-7
CASSTGLVTYEQYF
TGTGCCAGTAGTACAGGACTAGTGACTTACGAGCAGTACTTC
>-|TRBV9|-|TRBJ1-2
CASSVGATVNYGYTF
TGTGCCAGCAGCGTAGGGGCGACAGTTAACTATGGCTACACCTTC
>-|TRBV9|-|TRBJ1-3
CASSEDVHSGNTIYF
TGTGCCAGCAGCGAGGACGTCCACTCTGGAAACACCATATATTTT
>few|TRBV4-2|TRBD2|TRBJ2-3
CASSSRGTSDRSTDTQYF
TGTGCCAGCAGCTCCCGCGGGACTAGCGACCGCAGCACAGATACGCAGTATTTT
>-|TRBV5-1|TRBD1|TRBJ1-2
CASSSDRGLNGYTF
TGCGCCAGCAGCTCGGACAGGGGGCTTAATGGCTACACCTTC
>-|TRBV19|TRBD1|TRBJ1-2
CASSLRGNYGYTF
TGTGCCAGTAGCCTCAGGGGGAACTATGGCTACACCTTC
>-|TRBV7-2|-|TRBJ1-2
CASSLYDRLNYGYTF
TGTGCCAGCAGCTTATACGACAGGCTCAACTATGGCTACACCTTC
>-|TRBV25-1|TRBD2|TRBJ2-5
CASSEIGRARETQYF
TGTGCCAGCAGTGAAATAGGGAGGGCCAGGGAGACCCAGTACTTC
>-|TRBV9|-|TRBJ1-6
CASSTAQTYNSPLHF
TGTGCCAGCAGCACCGCACAGACCTATAATTCACCCCTCCACTTT
>-|TRBV3-1/TRBV3-2|-|TRBJ1-3
CASSQAGNTIYF
TGTGCCAGCAGCCAAGCGGGAAACACCATATATTTT
>-|TRBV18|-|TRBJ1-1
CASSPTFGTKEGTEAFF
TGTGCCAGCTCACCGACATTCGGGACAAAAGAGGGCACTGAAGCTTTCTTT
>-|TRBV25-1|-|TRBJ2-7
CASSESNLSRGEQYF
TGTGCCAGCAGTGAAAGTAACCTAAGTCGCGGCGAGCAGTACTTC
>-|TRBV4-1|-|TRBJ1-1
CASSPYPRGRAEAFF
TGCGCCAGCAGCCCGTACCCGAGGGGACGGGCTGAAGCTTTCTTT
>-|TRBV19|TRBD2|TRBJ2-3
CASKMTSGSPDTQYF
TGTGCCAGTAAAATGACTAGCGGGAGCCCAGATACGCAGTATTTT
>once|TRBV27|-|TRBJ2-1
CASKPDSPLAQTGTRDNEQFF
TGTGCCAGCAAACCGGACAGCCCATTGGCTCAAACCGGGACTCGAGACAATGAGCAGTTCTTC
>-|TRBV27|-|TRBJ1-2
CASSPLVEGPYGYTF
TGTGCCAGCAGTCCCCTCGTAGAGGGACCCTATGGCTACACCTTC
>once|TRBV10-1|TRBD2|TRBJ2-7
CASIGLASHEQYF
TGCGCCAGCATCGGACTAGCTAGCCACGAGCAGTACTTC
>-|TRBV7-9|TRBD1|TRBJ1-1
CASSNQGAGTTEAFF
TGTGCCAGCAGCAACCAGGGGGCTGGGACCACTGAAGCTTTCTTT
>-|TRBV7-9|-|TRBJ2-7
CASSSTVKGLEQYF
TGTGCCAGCAGCTCGACAGTCAAGGGGCTGGAGCAGTACTTC
>-|TRBV6-5|-|TRBJ1-2
CASRQGNGYTF
TGTGCCAGCAGGCAGGGGAATGGCTACACCTTC
>-|TRBV7-8|TRBD1|TRBJ1-2
CASSRGQGGGYTF
TGTGCCAGCAGTCGAGGACAGGGTGGAGGCTACACCTTC
>-|TRBV2|-|TRBJ1-2
CASSEGGNYGYTF
TGTGCCAGCAGTGAAGGTGGGAACTATGGCTACACCTTC
>-|TRBV9|TRBD1|TRBJ1-4
CASSVGGQGLEKLFF
TGTGCCAGCAGCGTAGGGGGACAGGGGCTCGAAAAACTGTTTTTT
>-|TRBV9|TRBD1|TRBJ2-7
CASSVGTGPYEQYF
TGTGCCAGCAGCGTCGGGACAGGACCCTACGAGCAGTACTTC
>-|TRBV24-1|TRBD2|TRBJ2-2
CATSASPGGSNTGELFF
TGTGCCACCAGTGCCTCCCCCGGGGGGTCGAACACCGGGGAGCTGTTTTTT
>-|TRBV27|-|TRBJ2-5
CASSLLGVSETQYF
TGTGCCAGCAGTTTACTCGGGGTCAGTGAGACCCAGTACTTC